This entry describes one TCR beta chain. The sample is drawn from a study of blood T cell repertoires in COVID-19. Turning to the study itself: Sources were T cells, B-cell-depleted T cells, or PBMCs; the material itself was cDNA or gDNA.

TCRdb keeps only in-frame clones here, not all; method: immunoSEQ multiplex PCR. The sample shows 180,000 or so clones, 70% to 85% of them seen only once. The V end lost 11 bases, the J end lost 3 bases, and 13 bases lay between the germline ends. The CDR3 runs 12 residues. Germline CDR1 reads SEHNR; CDR2 reads FQNEAQ (reference sequence). V and J are TRBV7-9 and TRBJ1-1; no clear D gene. This clonotype originated in a man in his fifties who had recovered from COVID-19. The sequencing sample was made of peripheral blood. CDR3 region: CAGDLVDTEAFF. CDR3 bases: TGTGCCGGTGACTTGGTGGACACTGAAGCTTTCTTT.